Listed below are T cell receptor beta chains from one sample, sequenced in a study of Graves' ophthalmopathy and Graves' hyperthyroidism. Each CDR3 protein gets one entry after TCRdb re-called the multiplex PCR reads with MiXCR. The table lists 650,000 to 900,000 distinct CDR3 sequences, 40% of them singletons. The sample consisted of peripheral blood. These receptors all come from an adult man with Graves' ophthalmopathy. Both conserved end residues are part of each CDR3. The D gene is left open where the match is weak. Only some rows state a clone size, as once, few, many or a class for expanded clones.

v_gene	d_gene	j_gene	abundance	CDR3aa	CDR3nt
TRBV12-3/TRBV12-4	-	TRBJ2-7	many	CASSLGHGTYEQYF	TGTGCCAGCAGCTTGGGACACGGAACCTACGAGCAGTACTTC
TRBV10-3	-	TRBJ2-7	-	CASNRDTPYEQYF	TGTGCCAGCAATCGGGACACTCCTTACGAGCAGTACTTC
TRBV10-3	TRBD1	TRBJ2-2	many	CAMSGTGGGVNTGELFF	TGTGCCATGTCCGGGACAGGGGGCGGCGTAAACACCGGGGAGCTGTTTTTT
TRBV20-1	TRBD1	TRBJ2-6	-	CSAYRDRASFGANVLTF	TGCAGTGCGTACCGGGACAGGGCCTCATTTGGGGCCAACGTCCTGACTTTC
TRBV2	-	TRBJ1-2	-	CASSDRSGVYGYTF	TGTGCCAGCAGCGATAGGTCGGGGGTCTATGGCTACACCTTC
TRBV6-6	TRBD1	TRBJ1-4	many	CASSPGQGKFF	TGTGCCAGCTCTCCTGGACAGGGGAAATTTTTT
TRBV25-1	TRBD2	TRBJ2-1	-	CASRPGTSRDYNEQFF	TGTGCCAGCAGACCCGGGACTAGCAGAGACTACAATGAGCAGTTCTTC
TRBV12-3/TRBV12-4	-	TRBJ1-5	-	CASSSLDTQHF	TGTGCCAGCAGTTCGTTGGATACGCAGCATTTT
TRBV10-3	-	TRBJ1-5	many	CAPGWTVHSNQPQHF	TGTGCCCCCGGGTGGACGGTTCATAGCAATCAGCCCCAGCATTTT
TRBV2	TRBD2	TRBJ2-5	-	CASSRLAGVQTQYF	TGTGCCAGCAGTAGACTAGCGGGAGTACAGACCCAGTACTTC
TRBV10-3	TRBD1	TRBJ1-4	-	CASSQSYRGTVNEKLFF	TGTGCCAGCAGTCAGAGCTACAGGGGTACGGTTAATGAAAAACTGTTTTTT
TRBV25-1	-	TRBJ1-4	-	CASSEPGGNEKLFF	TGTGCCAGCAGTGAACCGGGAGGTAATGAAAAACTGTTTTTT
TRBV20-1	-	TRBJ2-7	few	CSAPRGEQYF	TGCAGTGCCCCTAGGGGGGAGCAGTACTTC
TRBV6-2/TRBV6-3	TRBD1	TRBJ1-6	-	CAWSRGTGNSPLHF	TGTGCCTGGAGTAGGGGGACAGGGAATTCACCCCTCCACTTT
TRBV2	-	TRBJ1-2	many	CASSSVRRVNYGYTF	TGTGCCAGCAGTTCGGTGCGACGAGTTAACTATGGCTACACCTTC
TRBV15	-	TRBJ1-4	-	CATSRGVATNEKLFF	TGTGCCACCAGCAGAGGGGTTGCAACTAATGAAAAACTGTTTTTT
TRBV5-6	TRBD1	TRBJ1-1	-	CASSHDRVGTEAFF	TGTGCCAGCAGTCATGACAGGGTTGGCACTGAAGCTTTCTTT
TRBV2	TRBD2	TRBJ2-3	-	CASSYTSGGTDTQYF	TGTGCCAGCAGTTACACTAGCGGGGGCACAGATACGCAGTATTTT
TRBV7-2	-	TRBJ1-2	few	CASTFVMVGNYGYTF	TGTGCCAGCACCTTCGTAATGGTAGGAAACTATGGCTACACCTTC
TRBV15	-	TRBJ1-2	-	CATSSPDRGGYTF	TGTGCCACCAGCAGCCCTGACAGAGGCGGCTACACCTTC
TRBV7-9	-	TRBJ1-2	many	CASSLAHDLANYGYTF	TGTGCCAGCAGCTTAGCGCACGACCTCGCTAACTATGGCTACACCTTC
TRBV7-2	-	TRBJ2-3	few	CASSLAGQGPTDTQYF	TGTGCCAGCAGCTTAGCGGGTCAGGGTCCGACAGATACGCAGTATTTT
TRBV7-8	TRBD1	TRBJ1-2	many	CASSTDRGPSGYTF	TGTGCCAGCAGTACGGACAGGGGGCCTTCTGGCTACACCTTC
TRBV19	-	TRBJ2-2	few	CASSTGPGWTGELFF	TGTGCCAGCAGTACCGGGCCGGGGTGGACCGGGGAGCTGTTTTTT
TRBV20-1	-	TRBJ1-2	few	CSARVSGLNYGYTF	TGCAGTGCTAGAGTCTCGGGGCTTAACTATGGCTACACCTTC
TRBV6-5	-	TRBJ1-4	many	CASSYTTGDNEKLFF	TGTGCCAGCAGTTACACAACGGGGGATAATGAAAAACTGTTTTTT